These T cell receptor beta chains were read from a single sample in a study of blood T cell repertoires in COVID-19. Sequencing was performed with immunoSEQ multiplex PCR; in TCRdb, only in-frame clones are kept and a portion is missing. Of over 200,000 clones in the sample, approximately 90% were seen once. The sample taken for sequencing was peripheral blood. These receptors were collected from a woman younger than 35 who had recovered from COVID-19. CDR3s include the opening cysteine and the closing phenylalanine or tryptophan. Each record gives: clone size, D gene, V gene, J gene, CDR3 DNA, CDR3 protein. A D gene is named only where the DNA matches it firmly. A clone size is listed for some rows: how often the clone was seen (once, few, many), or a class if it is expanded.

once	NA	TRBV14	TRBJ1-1	TGTGCCAGCAGCCAAGATGAGGGAAGAAGCACTGAAGCTTTCTTT	CASSQDEGRSTEAFF
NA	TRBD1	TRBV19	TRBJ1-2	TGTGCCACCGAACAGGGGGAAATTGGCTACACCTTC	CATEQGEIGYTF
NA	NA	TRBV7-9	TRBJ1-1	TGTGCCAGCAGCCGTACAGCCAACACTGAAGCTTTCTTT	CASSRTANTEAFF
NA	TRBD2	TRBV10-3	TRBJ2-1	TGTGCCATCAGTGTTGGCGGGAGCTCCTACAATGAGCAGTTCTTC	CAISVGGSSYNEQFF
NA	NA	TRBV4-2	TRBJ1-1	TGTGCCAGCAGCCTGAATACAATTCTGAACACTGAAGCTTTCTTT	CASSLNTILNTEAFF
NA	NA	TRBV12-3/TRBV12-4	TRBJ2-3	TGTGCCAGCAGTTGGCCTACAGATACGCAGTATTTT	CASSWPTDTQYF
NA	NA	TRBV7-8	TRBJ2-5	TGTGCCAGCAGCCTACAAGAGACCCAGTACTTC	CASSLQETQYF
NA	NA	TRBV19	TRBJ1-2	TGTGCCAGCGGGCCCGACGGGGTTCACTATGGCTACACCTTC	CASGPDGVHYGYTF
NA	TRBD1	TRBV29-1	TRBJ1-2	TGCAGCGTAAAGGGACAGGGGACCCTCTATGGCTACACCTTC	CSVKGQGTLYGYTF
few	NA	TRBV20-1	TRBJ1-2	TGCAGTGCTAGTCCCCAGTTTAACTATGGCTACACCTTC	CSASPQFNYGYTF
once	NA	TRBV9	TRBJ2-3	TGTGCCAGCAGCGTAGACTGGGGAGGAGATACGCAGTATTTT	CASSVDWGGDTQYF
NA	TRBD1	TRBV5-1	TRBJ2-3	TGCGCCAGCAGCTTGGCCGGACAGGGGGCGGGAGATACGCAGTATTTT	CASSLAGQGAGDTQYF
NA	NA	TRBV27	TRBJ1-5	TGTGCCAGCAGTTCCCTGGGGGGGGGCAATCAGCCCCAGCATTTT	CASSSLGGGNQPQHF
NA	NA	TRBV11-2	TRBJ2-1	TGTGCCAGCAGCTTAGAAACCGGACAGTACAATGAGCAGTTCTTC	CASSLETGQYNEQFF
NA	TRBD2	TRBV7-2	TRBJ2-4	TGTGCCAGCAACTTGGGAACTAGCGGAAACATTCAGTACTTC	CASNLGTSGNIQYF
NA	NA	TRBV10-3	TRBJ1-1	TGTGCCATCAGTGATGGCGTAGGAGGGGTTGGAGCTTTCTTT	CAISDGVGGVGAFF